This T cell receptor (beta chain) emerged from a study of post-analysis software for immune sequencing data. Study summary: The disease courses spanned relapsing-remitting, secondary progressive and progressive-relapsing forms of multiple sclerosis. General study findings and limits: Patients showed TRBV5-6, TRBV5-1 and TRBV20-1 among several TRBV segments more frequent than in controls. Same-batch preparations were strongly co-clustered by F measure. Significantly lower normalized Chao1 diversity was seen in multiple sclerosis patients than in controls.

This clonotype has only a few counts. Its antigen is still unknown. Unique molecular identifiers were built into the TCR beta cDNA libraries. Once roughly 0.85 to 11 million T cells were used, 400,000 to 550,000 cDNA molecules resulted. TCRdb itself ran the PCR reads through MiXCR, one entry per CDR3 protein. The table shows hundreds of thousands of distinct CDR3 sequences, with approximately 59% occurring only once. Germline loops: CDR1 SGHVS, CDR2 FQNEAQ. The CDR3 totals 14 residues. Trimming removed 5 bases from V and 6 bases from J, with 17 bases in between. V usage is TRBV7-8 and J usage is TRBJ2-7; possibly TRBD1 or TRBD2 for D (5 bases each). This TCR was recovered from a girl aged 2 to 9 with multiple sclerosis. The sample consisted of blood. The CDR3 loop is CASSQPFGTGEQYF. The CDR3 DNA reads TGTGCCAGCAGCCAACCCTTCGGGACCGGCGAGCAGTACTTC.